This TCR beta chain comes out of a study of T cell changes during pregnancy in multiple sclerosis. The CDR3 contains 17 residues. Per germline, CDR1 SGHAT and CDR2 FQNNGV. V gave up 6 bases and J gave up 0 bases, with 20 bases separating them. Using immunoSEQ multiplex PCR, the repertoire was profiled, and TCRdb retains in-frame clones only, with some absent. The sample records 60,000 to 85,000 clones, around 94% being singletons. The sample in question was peripheral blood, obtained in the third trimester of pregnancy. The chain links TRBV11-2 to TRBJ1-1; TRBD1 is a possible D gene (6 bases). This TCR came from a female donor with multiple sclerosis, enrolled in a pregnancy study. The CDR3 is CASSSFTQGYLNTEAFF. CDR3 nucleotides: TGTGCCAGCAGTTCATTTACTCAGGGGTATCTGAACACTGAAGCTTTCTTT.